The 32 T cell receptor beta chains in this list originate from one sample, sequenced in a study of identical twins. TCRdb reanalysed the 5' RACE reads using MiXCR and keeps one entry per CDR3 protein. The table includes about 470,000 distinct CDR3 sequences, 20% to 25% detected once. These data were also filed under a second study, of T cells expressing NK-cell markers.

The sample comprised CD4+ T cells sorted from blood. These receptors were obtained from a woman aged 18-29 years in good health.

The chain joins TRBV7-9 to TRBJ2-3; 9 bases are a match to TRBD2. J lost 5 bases, V lost 11 bases, and 8 bases had no gene match. CDR3 size: 13 residues. From germline, CDR1 is SEHNR and CDR2 FQNEAQ (reference sequence). The CDR3, as DNA: TGTGCCGGCGGGAGGGGGAGAGAAGATACGCAGTATTTT. Protein: CAGGRGREDTQYF.

In its sample, this clonotype was seen once. The chain combines TRBV6-2 or TRBV6-3 with TRBJ2-1, with no clear D. The germline V gene encodes CDR1 MNHEY and CDR2 SVGEGT. Trimming cost V 5 bases and J 7 bases, with 6 bases left between them. The CDR3 runs to 11 residues. CDR3 region: CASSILNEQFF. CDR3 in DNA: TGTGCCAGCAGTATTCTGAATGAGCAGTTCTTC.

J is TRBJ1-3 and V is TRBV7-9; D is uncertain. The germline gives CDR1 SEHNR, CDR2 FQNEAQ (reference sequence). V was pared by 4 bases and J by 5 bases, with 12 bases between. The CDR3 extends over 14 amino acids. The CDR3 DNA sequence: TGTGCCAGCAGCTCTAGGGATCTGAGAAACACCATATATTTT. Translated: CASSSRDLRNTIYF.

The gene calls are TRBV11-2 and TRBJ2-1; 7 nucleotides match TRBD1. Germline assignment: CDR1 SGHAT and CDR2 FQNNGV. J lost 3 bases, V lost 0 bases, and 5 bases had no gene match. The CDR3 is made up of 16 amino acids. This CDR3 reads CASSLDPGGDYNEQFF. CDR3 sequence (DNA): TGTGCCAGCAGCTTAGATCCAGGGGGAGACTACAATGAGCAGTTCTTC.

The chain joins TRBV6-1 to TRBJ2-3; 9 nucleotides match TRBD1. Germline V gene data show CDR1 as MNHNS and CDR2 as SASEGT. With 8 bases clipped from V and 14 bases from J, the junction kept 20 bases outside the gene matches. The CDR3 is 15 residues long. CDR3 sequence (DNA): TGTGCCAGCGGGGCGAGGGACAGGGAAAGGGGATTGGCGTATTTT. Translating it yields CASGARDRERGLAYF.

This clonotype was counted many times. V is TRBV12-3 or TRBV12-4 and J is TRBJ2-3; 9 bases agree with TRBD2. With 5 bases clipped from V and 5 bases from J, the junction kept 14 bases outside the gene matches. There are 17 residues in the CDR3. The CDR3 spells CASSLPRLAGRVDTQYF. The CDR3 nucleotides are TGTGCCAGCAGTCTCCCCCGGCTAGCGGGGCGTGTAGATACGCAGTATTTT.

In its sample, this clonotype was seen a few times. This chain uses TRBV5-1 with TRBJ2-3, with a possible D match to TRBD2 (5 bases). This CDR3 region has 14 residues. With 6 bases removed from V and 4 bases from J, the gap between germline ends came to 15 bases. CDR1 SGHRS and CDR2 YFSETQ come from the germline V gene. This chain's CDR3 is CASTISTAADTQYF. CDR3 nucleotides: TGCGCCAGCACCATTTCTACAGCGGCAGATACGCAGTATTTT.

A few counts support this clonotype. The chain combines TRBV12-3 or TRBV12-4 with TRBJ1-3; TRBD1 might be the D (6 bases). Trimming cost V 3 bases and J 4 bases, with 13 bases left between them. This CDR3 comprises 15 residues. The CDR3: CASSLGRGTGNTIYF. The CDR3, as DNA: TGTGCCAGCAGTTTGGGCAGGGGCACCGGAAACACCATATATTTT.

This clonotype has only a few counts. The CDR3 bases are TGCAGTGCTAGACGGACTAGCCCCAATGAGCAGTTCTTC. It is translated as CSARRTSPNEQFF. The chain couples TRBV20-1 to TRBJ2-1, with 8 nucleotides matching TRBD2. Trimming at V came to 2 bases and at J to 6 bases, leaving 3 bases not matched to a gene. The CDR3 sequence is 13 residues long. CDR1 DFQATT and CDR2 SNEGSKA come from the germline V gene (reference sequence).

This chain joins TRBV10-2 and TRBJ2-5; D gene uncertain. This CDR3 is 14 amino acids long. V was cut by 6 bases and J by 0 bases, with 11 bases left in between. Germline CDR1 and CDR2: WSHSY and SAAADI. The CDR3 nucleotides read TGCGCCAGCAGAGGACCTCCTTACCAAGAGACCCAGTACTTC. Protein sequence: CASRGPPYQETQYF.

This clonotype was picked up a small number of times. This chain joins TRBV5-1 and TRBJ2-2, with TRBD2 as a possible D gene (5 bases). The CDR3 contains 12 residues. Trimming removed 0 bases at V and 13 bases at J, with 10 bases between. Germline V lookup: CDR1 SGHRS, CDR2 YFSETQ. The CDR3 coding sequence is TGCGCCAGCAGCTTGGCCCAGGAGGCGCTGTTTTTT. This gives the protein CASSLAQEALFF.

V usage is TRBV4-2 and J usage is TRBJ2-5; D possibly corresponds to TRBD2 (5 bases). V lost 4 bases to trimming and J lost 2 bases, with 14 bases between them. The CDR3 runs to 15 residues. Germline V gene sequence: CDR1 LGHNA, CDR2 YNFKEQ. CDR3: CASSPRGAGQETQYF. In nucleotides, the CDR3 is TGTGCCAGCAGCCCCCGGGGAGCCGGTCAAGAGACCCAGTACTTC.

This clonotype is a singleton in its sample. The gene calls are TRBV20-1 and TRBJ1-6; D not certain. This CDR3 has 14 residues. In germline, CDR1 is DFQATT, CDR2 SNEGSKA (reference sequence). V was trimmed by 2 bases and J by 7 bases, leaving 12 bases between them. CDR3: CSARFGHQNSPLHF. CDR3 sequence (DNA): TGCAGTGCTAGATTCGGGCATCAGAATTCACCCCTCCACTTT.

The chain combines TRBV7-2 with TRBJ2-7; 13 bases are shared with TRBD2. With 5 bases clipped from V and 7 bases from J, the junction kept 5 bases outside the gene matches. The CDR3 sequence is 14 residues long. Per germline, CDR1 SGHTA and CDR2 FQGNSA. The CDR3, as DNA: TGTGCCAGCAGCCGGACTAGCGGGAGTGATGAGCAGTACTTC. It translates to CASSRTSGSDEQYF. Based on the CDR3 plus reference TRBV7-2 and TRBJ2-7, the full variable domain is GAGVSQSPSNKVTEKGKDVELRCDPISGHTALYWYRQSLGQGLEFLIYFQGNSAPDKSGLPSDRFSAERTGGSVSTLTIQRTQQEDSAVYLCASSRTSGSDEQYFGPGTRLTVT.

This chain uses TRBV10-3 with TRBJ2-1; unclear D gene. The ends were cut back, 4 bases at V and 10 bases at J, with 11 bases in the middle. The V gene's germline CDR1 is ENHRY and CDR2 SYGVKD. The CDR3 is 12 amino acids. Here the CDR3 DNA reads TGTGCCATCAGTGGGGAACTTAGCGAGCAGTTCTTC. It encodes CAISGELSEQFF.

The sample holds a few counts of this clonotype. This sequence joins TRBV2 and TRBJ2-5; TRBD1 agrees at 9 bases. Trimming removed 7 bases from V and 0 bases from J; junction bases left unmatched: 6. The V gene's germline CDR1 is SNHLY and CDR2 FYNNEI. The CDR3 totals 15 residues. CDR3 DNA sequence: TGTGCCAGCACCCCTAGGACAGGGGACCAAGAGACCCAGTACTTC. This gives the protein CASTPRTGDQETQYF. Variable domain in full (rest from reference TRBV2 and TRBJ2-5): EPEVTQTPSHQVTQMGQEVILRCVPISNHLYFYWYRQILGQKVEFLVSFYNNEISEKSEIFDDQFSVERPDGSNFTLKIRSTKLEDSAMYFCASTPRTGDQETQYFGPGTRLLVL.

The chain has TRBV18 and TRBJ1-2, with D possibly matching TRBD1 (6 bases). The CDR3 runs 14 residues. V was cut by 4 bases and J by 3 bases, with 12 bases left in between. Germline V gene lookup returns CDR1 KGHSH and CDR2 LQKENI. CDR3 sequence: CASSRTGNDYGYTF. The CDR3 region has the DNA TGTGCCAGCTCACGTACAGGGAACGACTATGGCTACACCTTC.

This rearrangement joins TRBV20-1 to TRBJ2-1, with 7 bases that match TRBD2. The CDR3 runs to 12 residues. With V trimmed by 5 bases and J by 8 bases, 6 bases remained unmatched. CDR1 is DFQATT and CDR2 is SNEGSKA in the germline V gene (reference sequence). The CDR3 DNA sequence: TGCAGTGCTTCTCGACTAGCAGATGAGCAGTTCTTC. It translates to CSASRLADEQFF.

The rearrangement links TRBV9 to TRBJ1-1, with TRBD1 matching over 7 bases. Germline assignment: CDR1 SGDLS and CDR2 YYNGEE. V lost 0 bases to trimming and J lost 7 bases; unmatched junction nucleotides: 3. The CDR3 covers 13 residues. As DNA, the CDR3 is TGTGCCAGCAGCGTAGGAAGGGACAGTGAAGCTTTCTTT. Translating gives CASSVGRDSEAFF.

The gene calls are TRBV11-2 and TRBJ1-1; 8 bases line up with TRBD1. Germline lookup yields CDR1 SGHAT and CDR2 FQNNGV. Trimming cost V 5 bases and J 11 bases; bases outside gene matches: 7. The CDR3 covers 12 residues. In DNA form, the CDR3 reads TGTGCCAGCAGCACTGTGGACAGGGAGGCTTTCTTT. This codes for CASSTVDREAFF. The whole variable domain, remainder taken from reference TRBV11-2 and TRBJ1-1, is EAGVAQSPRYKIIEKRQSVAFWCNPISGHATLYWYQQILGQGPKLLIQFQNNGVVDDSQLPKDRFSAERLKGVDSTLKIQPAKLEDSAVYLCASSTVDREAFFGQGTRLTVV.

The chain couples TRBV5-1 to TRBJ2-1; D tentatively reads TRBD1 or TRBD2 (5 bases each). Trimming pared 3 bases from V and 7 bases from J, leaving 20 bases between. The germline gives CDR1 SGHRS, CDR2 YFSETQ. This CDR3 region has 16 residues. CDR3 DNA: TGCGCCAGCAGCTCAACAGAAGGGGTTAGAGGGAATGAGCAGTTCTTC. It specifies CASSSTEGVRGNEQFF. Full variable domain (rest looked up from reference TRBV5-1 and TRBJ2-1): KAGVTQTPRYLIKTRGQQVTLSCSPISGHRSVSWYQQTPGQGLQFLFEYFSETQRNKGNFPGRFSGRQFSNSRSEMNVSTLELGDSALYLCASSSTEGVRGNEQFFGPGTRLTVL.

This clonotype was recorded a few times. The chain uses TRBV29-1 and TRBJ2-3; TRBD2 is a possible D gene (6 bases). The CDR3 runs to 14 residues. The V end was cut by 4 bases, the J end by 1 base, with 12 bases between. Germline CDR1 is SQVTM and CDR2 is ANQGSEA. As DNA, the CDR3 is TGCAGCGTTGGCCAGCGGGTTCGCACAGATACGCAGTATTTT. This gives the protein CSVGQRVRTDTQYF.

In its sample, this clonotype was seen many times. This sequence joins TRBV12-3 or TRBV12-4 and TRBJ1-5; TRBD1 might be the D (5 bases). V lost 6 bases and J lost 4, with 10 bases in between. The CDR3 is 13 residues long. The CDR3 coding sequence is TGTGCCAGCAGCCGGGGACTGAATCAGCCCCAGCATTTT. Translated: CASSRGLNQPQHF.

The V gene is TRBV19, the J gene TRBJ1-1; D is uncertain. Per germline, CDR1 LNHDA and CDR2 SQIVND (reference sequence). V was cut by 3 bases and J by 6 bases, with 14 bases left in between. The length of the CDR3 is 14 residues. The CDR3 here is CASSIPPPVAEAFF. CDR3 DNA sequence: TGTGCCAGTAGTATCCCCCCTCCGGTGGCTGAAGCTTTCTTT.

The chain has TRBV20-1 and TRBJ2-2, with D hard to call. Trimming cost V 3 bases and J 1 base, with 9 bases left between them. Germline CDR1 reads DFQATT; CDR2 reads SNEGSKA (reference sequence). The CDR3 loop spans 14 amino acids. The CDR3 DNA reads TGCAGTGCTAGGCGGTCCGAGAACACCGGGGAGCTGTTTTTT. Protein product: CSARRSENTGELFF.

This clonotype was seen many times. This chain joins TRBV7-2 and TRBJ2-5, with 10 bases that match TRBD1. From germline, CDR1 is SGHTA and CDR2 FQGNSA. This CDR3 comprises 14 residues. Germline trimming cut 6 bases from V and 3 bases from J; bases unmatched to any gene: 4. The CDR3 protein is CASSLTGGKETQYF. The CDR3 DNA is TGTGCCAGCAGTCTGACAGGGGGCAAAGAGACCCAGTACTTC.

This clonotype was counted a few times. The chain carries TRBV5-1 and TRBJ2-4, with TRBD1 matching over 8 bases. The CDR3 contains 15 residues. With 4 bases clipped from V and 9 bases from J, the junction kept 12 bases outside the gene matches. Looked up from germline, CDR1 is SGHRS and CDR2 is YFSETQ. Here the CDR3 reads CASSPGTGQKSIQYF. In DNA form, the CDR3 reads TGCGCCAGCAGCCCCGGGACAGGCCAGAAGAGCATTCAGTACTTC.

This clonotype has a handful of counts. The V and J genes are TRBV10-3 and TRBJ1-1, with D hard to call. V was shortened by 4 bases and J by 6 bases, with 12 bases between the two germline ends. Germline V gene lookup returns CDR1 ENHRY and CDR2 SYGVKD. The CDR3 is made up of 13 amino acids. The CDR3: CAISVSAVPEAFF. CDR3 nucleotide sequence: TGTGCCATCAGTGTGTCCGCGGTTCCTGAAGCTTTCTTT.

The rearrangement links TRBV12-3 or TRBV12-4 to TRBJ1-1, with unresolved D. V was clipped by 8 bases and J by 0 bases, with 13 bases between them. The CDR3 extends over 14 amino acids. This CDR3 reads CASGRSGMNTEAFF. The CDR3 DNA reads TGTGCCAGCGGAAGAAGTGGTATGAACACTGAAGCTTTCTTT.

CDR3 amino acids: CASSFSVSGWQFF. For the CDR3, the DNA is TGTGCCAGCAGTTTCAGCGTTTCGGGGTGGCAGTTCTTC. The chain links TRBV12-3 or TRBV12-4 to TRBJ2-1; tentatively, D is TRBD2 (5 bases). The V end lost 3 bases, the J end lost 12 bases, and 15 bases lay between the germline ends. This CDR3 is built from 13 residues.

The chain recombines TRBV20-1 with TRBJ1-1; D is perhaps TRBD1 (5 bases). Trimming pared 3 bases from V and 5 bases from J, leaving 13 bases between. CDR1 DFQATT and CDR2 SNEGSKA come from the germline V gene (reference sequence). This CDR3 is built from 13 residues. The CDR3 is CSASRVGGTEAFF. In DNA form, the CDR3 reads TGCAGTGCTAGTCGGGTCGGGGGGACTGAAGCTTTCTTT.

This clonotype was observed a handful of times. The chain carries TRBV7-9 and TRBJ1-6; no clear D gene. Trimming removed 0 bases at V and 10 bases at J, with 10 bases between. From germline, CDR1 is SEHNR and CDR2 FQNEAQ (reference sequence). CDR3 length: 14 amino acids. CDR3 nucleotide sequence: TGTGCCAGCAGCTTAGCATGGGAAGCCTCACCCCTCCACTTT. Protein product: CASSLAWEASPLHF.